These 21 T cell receptor beta chains share one sample of origin, sequenced in a study of cytomegalovirus exposure and HLA in healthy donors. This PCR relied on a set of 60 Vbeta primers and 13 Jbeta primers. The assay was immunoSEQ multiplex PCR, and TCRdb's table has in-frame clones only and misses some. Of roughly 130,000 clones listed, almost 80% are singletons. Material: PBMCs. These receptors came from a man aged 18 to 30 in good health and CMV-seronegative.

The rearrangement links TRBV12-5 to TRBJ2-2, with a weak D call TRBD2 (5 bases). V was trimmed by 7 bases and J by 5 bases, leaving 11 bases between them. Germline V gene lookup returns CDR1 LGHNT and CDR2 FRNRAP. The length of the CDR3 is 13 residues. The CDR3 nucleotides read TGTGCTAGTGATAAGACTACTACCGGGGAGCTGTTTTTT. Translation gives CASDKTTTGELFF.

This clone was counted only a few times. V and J are TRBV2 and TRBJ1-1; 10 positions match TRBD1. The CDR3 is 11 residues long. With 10 bases clipped from V and 10 bases from J, the junction kept 6 bases outside the gene matches. The germline V gene has CDR1 SNHLY and CDR2 FYNNEI. The CDR3 sequence: CAIRQGALAFF. CDR3 sequence (DNA): TGTGCCATTCGACAGGGGGCATTAGCTTTCTTT.

The chain links TRBV7-2 to TRBJ1-2; D is perhaps TRBD1 (5 bases). Germline V gives CDR1 SGHTA, CDR2 FQGNSA. There are 14 residues in the CDR3. The V end lost 3 bases, the J end lost 4 bases, and 12 bases lay between the germline ends. The chain's CDR3 is CASSFGGGPYGYTF. Here the CDR3 DNA reads TGTGCCAGCAGCTTCGGCGGGGGTCCCTATGGCTACACCTTC.

V usage is TRBV29-1 and J usage is TRBJ1-1, with a possible D match to TRBD1 (6 bases). Trimming shortened V by 4 bases and J by 7 bases, and 13 bases separated the two germline ends. CDR3 length: 12 amino acids. Germline CDR1 is SQVTM and CDR2 is ANQGSEA. The chain's CDR3 is CSVVGTLIEAFF. CDR3 coding DNA: TGCAGCGTTGTTGGGACACTTATTGAAGCTTTCTTT.

The rearrangement joins TRBV6-1 to TRBJ1-5; no firm D call. Germline loops: CDR1 MNHNS, CDR2 SASEGT. V shed 6 bases and J shed 2 bases, with 5 bases lying between them. CDR3 size: 12 residues. CDR3 bases: TGTGCCAGCAGCCCAGGCAATCAGCCCCAGCATTTT. This codes for CASSPGNQPQHF.

The chain links TRBV18 to TRBJ2-1, with D perhaps TRBD1 (6 bases). Per the germline V gene, CDR1 is KGHSH and CDR2 is LQKENI. V was pared by 2 bases and J by 7 bases, with 15 bases between. The CDR3 loop spans 15 amino acids. CDR3 region: CASSPFGVRGNEQFF. The CDR3 DNA reads as TGTGCCAGCTCACCATTTGGTGTCAGGGGAAATGAGCAGTTCTTC. The full variable domain, completed using reference TRBV18 and TRBJ2-1, is NAGVMQNPRHLVRRRGQEARLRCSPMKGHSHVYWYRQLPEEGLKFMVYLQKENIIDESGMPKERFSAEFPKEGPSILRIQQVVRGDSAAYFCASSPFGVRGNEQFFGPGTRLTVL.

This clone has a single count. J is TRBJ1-2 and V is TRBV6-5, with TRBD1 matching 8 bases. The ends lost 10 bases at V and 8 bases at J; junction bases unmatched: 9. The CDR3 loop spans 12 amino acids. Germline CDR1 MNHEY, CDR2 SVGAGI. The CDR3 DNA is TGTGCCACGACGGCAGGGGGCGAGGGCTACACCTTC. The encoded protein is CATTAGGEGYTF.

V gene TRBV19 combines with J gene TRBJ1-1; D is unclear. The CDR3 spans 13 residues. V was pared by 1 base and J by 8 bases, with 11 bases between. CDR1 is LNHDA, CDR2 SQIVND, per germline (reference sequence). CDR3 DNA: TGTGCCAGTAGTATAGTAACAGCCGCCGAAGCTTTCTTT. Residues: CASSIVTAAEAFF.

The chain couples TRBV5-4 to TRBJ1-5, with D hard to call. CDR1 and CDR2 (germline): SGHNT, YYREEE (reference sequence). The CDR3 contains 14 residues. Trimming cost V 4 bases and J 6 bases, with 14 bases left between them. Here the CDR3 reads CASSRGGMGQPQHF. CDR3 bases: TGTGCCAGCAGCAGAGGAGGGATGGGTCAGCCCCAGCATTTT.

The chain joins TRBV6-5 to TRBJ2-2, with TRBD1 matching over 8 bases. Germline CDR1 reads MNHEY; CDR2 reads SVGAGI. The CDR3 loop spans 14 amino acids. Unmatched junction bases numbered 7, after V lost 7 bases and J lost 6 bases. CDR3 DNA sequence: TGTGCCAGCACTGGTCAGGGGGCCCCCGGGGAGCTGTTTTTT. The encoded protein is CASTGQGAPGELFF.

The chain joins TRBV6-5 to TRBJ2-1; 9 bases are a match to TRBD2. The ends lost 6 bases at V and 6 bases at J; junction bases unmatched: 6. The germline gives CDR1 MNHEY, CDR2 SVGAGI. The CDR3 runs 14 residues. CDR3 in DNA: TGTGCCAGCAGAGGCGGGGGGGCGGGCAATGAGCAGTTCTTC. Amino acids: CASRGGGAGNEQFF.

The rearrangement links TRBV5-1 to TRBJ1-2; possibly TRBD1 for D (5 bases). The CDR3 totals 14 residues. The V gene's germline CDR1 is SGHRS and CDR2 YFSETQ. With 5 bases removed from V and 8 bases from J, the gap between germline ends came to 19 bases. The CDR3 is CASRPKRSGDGYTF. The CDR3 nucleotides read TGCGCCAGCAGGCCGAAAAGGTCGGGGGACGGCTACACCTTC.

This chain joins TRBV6-6 and TRBJ2-7, with D possibly TRBD1 on 7 matching bases. The CDR3 length is 15 residues. V shed 2 bases and J shed 1 base, with 12 bases lying between them. Germline values: CDR1 MNHNY, CDR2 SVGAGI (reference sequence). CDR3 DNA: TGTGCCAGCAGTTACGTTCAGGGGGGTTCCTACGAGCAGTACTTC. The encoded protein is CASSYVQGGSYEQYF.

The chain is built from TRBV29-1 and TRBJ1-3, with 7 positions matching TRBD1. The trim removed 7 bases at V and 4 bases at J, leaving 10 bases unmatched. The CDR3 has 14 amino acids. Germline V lookup: CDR1 SQVTM, CDR2 ANQGSEA. CDR3 sequence: CSAHSTGKGNTIYF. The CDR3, as DNA: TGCAGCGCCCACTCGACAGGGAAAGGAAACACCATATATTTT.

The chain employs TRBV30 and TRBJ1-5, with 7 bases identical to TRBD1. Looked up from germline, CDR1 is GTSNPN and CDR2 is SVGIG (reference sequence). This CDR3 has 14 residues. Unmatched junction bases numbered 4, after V lost 0 bases and J lost 5 bases. CDR3 bases: TGTGCCTGGAGTGTAGGACAGGAGGATCAGCCCCAGCATTTT. The encoded protein is CAWSVGQEDQPQHF.

This clone has a handful of counts. The CDR3 sequence is CASSGQLNTEAFF. CDR3 DNA: TGTGCCAGCAGCGGACAACTGAACACTGAAGCTTTCTTT. The chain links TRBV14 to TRBJ1-1; the D gene is possibly TRBD1 (5 bases). CDR1 is SGHDN, CDR2 FVKESK, per germline. Trimming cost V 5 bases and J 0 bases, with 7 bases left between them. The CDR3 has 13 amino acids.

V gene TRBV2 combines with J gene TRBJ1-2; 10 bases agree with TRBD1. Germline trimming cut 0 bases from V and 8 bases from J; bases unmatched to any gene: 3. CDR3 length: 14 residues. Germline V CDR1 and CDR2: SNHLY, FYNNEI. The CDR3 nucleotides read TGTGCCAGCAGTGAAGCTGACAGGGGGCTCGGCTACACCTTC. This gives the protein CASSEADRGLGYTF.

The rearrangement uses TRBV19 and TRBJ2-2, with TRBD1 as a possible D gene (6 bases). Trimming left V 5 bases short and J 5 bases short, with 12 bases between. The CDR3 runs 14 residues. Germline-derived CDR1 and CDR2 are LNHDA and SQIVND (reference sequence). This CDR3 is CASSPKTGTGELFF. The CDR3 DNA reads as TGTGCCAGTAGTCCTAAGACAGGTACCGGGGAGCTGTTTTTT.

The chain is built from TRBV4-3 and TRBJ1-4, with D unclear. In germline, CDR1 is LGHNA, CDR2 YSLEER. V lost 2 bases and J 0 bases, leaving 7 bases between the germline ends. The CDR3 runs 15 residues. The chain's CDR3 is CASSQNTATNEKLFF. For the CDR3, the DNA is TGCGCCAGCAGCCAAAACACAGCAACTAATGAAAAACTGTTTTTT.

The CDR3 DNA reads as TGTGCCAGCAGCTCTCCACGGAGCGGGGGACCTTACGAGCAGTACTTC. This sequence encodes CASSSPRSGGPYEQYF. V is TRBV7-2 and J is TRBJ2-7; TRBD2 aligns across 8 bases. The CDR3 runs to 16 residues. CDR1 and CDR2 (germline): SGHTA, FQGNSA. With V trimmed by 4 bases and J by 4 bases, 12 bases remained unmatched.

The chain couples TRBV19 to TRBJ1-3; 11 nucleotides agree with TRBD1. The CDR3 totals 18 residues. V trimming: 6 bases; J trimming: 0 bases; junction bases outside the gene matches: 10. The germline gives CDR1 LNHDA, CDR2 SQIVND (reference sequence). CDR3 nucleotide sequence: TGTGCCAGTAGCCAGGGACAGGGGGTCCCCAACTCTGGAAACACCATATATTTT. Translated, it gives CASSQGQGVPNSGNTIYF.